This T cell receptor (beta chain) was recorded in a study of T-cell reconstitution after alpha-beta-depleted transplantation in children. Study findings and constraints: It was newly produced T cells that mostly accounted for T-cell counts and diversity one year after transplant. High day-60 TCRbeta diversity in some patients came from surviving recipient T cells and thymic progenitors. The study reportedly traced alpha-beta T cells about two months after transplant to several hundred expanded graft clones.

Preparation of the TCRbeta library used unique molecular identifiers. TCRdb itself ran the PCR reads through MiXCR, one entry per CDR3 protein. The sample yields some 350,000 distinct CDR3 sequences, around 16% seen once. Worth noting for this clonotype: Its antigen is not known.

Germline V CDR1 and CDR2: SGHTA, FQGNSA. Germline trimming cut 5 bases from V and 5 bases from J; bases unmatched to any gene: 14. The CDR3 length is 16 residues. The chain joins TRBV7-2 to TRBJ2-5, with TRBD2 matching over 7 bases. The TCR was taken from a male patient aged 2-15 years who had a stem cell transplant for acute lymphoblastic leukemia, so the T cells may come from the graft donor. The material was PBMCs, mostly from graft donor cells, obtained 360 days after TCRalphabeta/CD19-depleted stem cell transplant. The DNA of the CDR3 is TGTGCCAGCAGCCCGCGACTTGGGACTAATCAGGAGACCCAGTACTTC. This sequence encodes CASSPRLGTNQETQYF.